A selection of T cell receptor beta chains follows, all from one sample in a study of blood T cell repertoires in COVID-19. TCRdb's copy holds only in-frame clones and misses some; the assay was immunoSEQ multiplex PCR. Among a few hundred thousand clones listed, around 87% were seen once. Material for sequencing was PBMCs or T cells enriched from blood (not recorded which). The receptors were sampled from a man in his thirties or forties who had recovered from COVID-19. Both conserved end residues are trimmed from each CDR3.

TRBV7-3	TRBJ2-3	ASSPWGGSTDTQY
TRBV12-3/TRBV12-4	TRBJ1-1	ASSLQGVTEAF
TRBV5-1	TRBJ2-2	ASSFGTGVPGELF
TRBV30	TRBJ1-5	AWSVQVNQPQH
TRBV7-2	TRBJ2-1	ASSLLSGGLGDEQF
TRBV27	TRBJ2-5	AVGRARSDQETQY
TRBV19	TRBJ1-1	ASSMSGSNTEAF
TRBV4-3	TRBJ1-2	ASSSGAYGYGYT
TRBV19	TRBJ1-1	ASSMRSWTLLGYTEAF
TRBV9	TRBJ2-2	ASSVATSTGELF
TRBV7-9	TRBJ1-5	ASSSRGIGIQPQH
TRBV5-6	TRBJ1-4	ASSLNSGQGGEKLF
TRBV5-6	TRBJ2-7	ASSDGPGQGISYEQY
TRBV10-3	TRBJ1-5	AISEGQSSNQPQH
TRBV13	TRBJ2-1	ASSNGPGFDSYNEQF
TRBV7-9	TRBJ1-1	ASSLPRDRSYTEAF
TRBV11-2	TRBJ2-3	ASSLVGGGLTDTQY
TRBV19	TRBJ2-7	ASSIDLRYEQY
TRBV12-3/TRBV12-4	TRBJ1-5	ASSGTGIQPQH
TRBV18	TRBJ2-3	ASSFDRRTDTQY
TRBV9	TRBJ1-2	ASSSDRQPFGYT
TRBV25-1	TRBJ2-2	ASSPRLTNTGELF
TRBV7-2	TRBJ1-1	ASSLMSVNTEAF
TRBV7-9	TRBJ2-3	ASSWRLAGATDTQY
TRBV7-6	TRBJ2-1	ASSIGPGQGYNEQF
TRBV9	TRBJ2-7	ASSAGGEQY
TRBV19	TRBJ1-1	ASSLIQETEAF
TRBV30	TRBJ1-5	AWSVGGASNQPQH
TRBV29-1	TRBJ2-1	SGVEYNEQF
TRBV6-1	TRBJ2-7	ASSEQASSYEQY
TRBV4-2	TRBJ2-3	ASSLTDTQY
TRBV4-2	TRBJ1-1	ASSQGGPGEAF
TRBV7-9	TRBJ1-1	ASSFSNSQGEAF